The 12 T cell receptor beta chains below all came from one sample that was sequenced in a study of blood T cell repertoires in COVID-19 (dated by TCRdb to the early 2020s). Libraries came from the immunoSEQ multiplex PCR assay. The source is immuneACCESS, and TCRdb retained only in-frame sequences with V and J called. Part of the clones is not carried over; for the studies checked, unresolved V genes explain less than half of this, and the remainder is unexplained. This sample comprises 200,000 to 250,000 clones, 87% of them detected only once. Under 14% of the sample is held by the ten biggest clonotypes. Sequencing was carried out using PBMCs or T cells enriched from blood (not recorded which). Every receptor here comes from a young man who had recovered from COVID-19.

The chain employs TRBV28 and TRBJ1-1; D is uncertain. Germline loops: CDR1 MDHEN, CDR2 SYDVKM. The CDR3 sequence is 14 residues long. V was shortened by 5 bases and J by 1 base, with 11 bases between the two germline ends. The CDR3 region is CASSLNGWNTEAFF. CDR3 sequence (DNA): TGTGCCAGCAGTCTCAACGGTTGGAACACTGAAGCTTTCTTT.

V and J are TRBV6-4 and TRBJ2-1; D may be TRBD1 (6 bases). Germline V gives CDR1 MRHNA, CDR2 SNTAGT. The CDR3 has 15 amino acids. Trimming removed 2 bases from V and 6 bases from J, with 14 bases in between. CDR3 coding DNA: TGTGCCAGCAGTGACAGGGGGAAAGGTGTCAATGAGCAGTTCTTC. Its protein product is CASSDRGKGVNEQFF.

This clone has a handful of counts. J is TRBJ1-5 and V is TRBV5-6, with 7 bases that match TRBD1. CDR3 length equals 15 residues. After removal of 5 bases from V and 11 bases from J, the junction contained 16 bases not matched to a gene. CDR1 is SGHDT and CDR2 is YYEEEE in the germline V gene. The CDR3 nucleotides read TGTGCCAGCAGGTCCGGGACAGTTCCCGGGACGGCCCAGCATTTT. This sequence encodes CASRSGTVPGTAQHF.

The chain recombines TRBV27 with TRBJ1-6, with D possibly being TRBD1 (6 bases). This CDR3 is built from 18 residues. Germline V gene sequence: CDR1 MNHEY, CDR2 SMNVEV (reference sequence). V lost 0 bases and J 7 bases, leaving 19 bases between the germline ends. The chain's CDR3 is CASSLSFDRLFDNSPLHF. CDR3 nucleotide sequence: TGTGCCAGCAGTTTATCGTTTGACAGGCTTTTCGACAATTCACCCCTCCACTTT.

The J gene is TRBJ1-5, the V gene TRBV6-6, with D unresolved. Germline CDR1 and CDR2: MNHNY and SVGAGI (reference sequence). This CDR3 is 14 amino acids long. V was cut by 8 bases and J by 2 bases, with 13 bases left in between. CDR3 region: CASATAFGNQPQHF. Written as DNA, the CDR3 is TGTGCCAGCGCCACTGCTTTTGGCAATCAGCCCCAGCATTTT.

This clone was detected only a few times. This CDR3 is also generated by other DNA sequences in the sample. This chain uses TRBV7-2 with TRBJ1-2; D is perhaps TRBD1 (5 bases). CDR1 and CDR2 (germline): SGHTA, FQGNSA. Trimming shortened V by 3 bases and J by 4 bases, and 9 bases separated the two germline ends. This CDR3 is built from 13 residues. The DNA of the CDR3 is TGTGCCAGCAGCTTCGACAGAAGCTATGGCTACACCTTC. It specifies CASSFDRSYGYTF.

This chain uses TRBV15 with TRBJ2-7; 13 bases match TRBD2. Germline CDR1 and CDR2: LNHNV and YYDKDF (reference sequence). The CDR3 is 15 amino acids. V was pared by 5 bases and J by 4 bases, with 5 bases of the junction left unmatched. The CDR3 spells CATSGGLAGTYEQYF. The DNA of the CDR3 is TGTGCCACCAGCGGGGGACTAGCGGGAACTTACGAGCAGTACTTC.

The chain recombines TRBV25-1 with TRBJ2-1, with D tentatively TRBD1 (7 bases). Trimming cost V 5 bases and J 3 bases, with 17 bases left between them. Germline lookup yields CDR1 MGHDK and CDR2 SYGVNS. The CDR3 has 16 amino acids. The CDR3 DNA reads as TGTGCCAGCAGTAACCAAGGAGGGGGCGACTACAATGAGCAGTTCTTC. Amino acid sequence: CASSNQGGGDYNEQFF.

The rearrangement uses TRBV14 and TRBJ1-5; D is unclear. This CDR3 region has 13 residues. Trimming pared 1 base from V and 6 bases from J, leaving 7 bases between. In germline, CDR1 is SGHDN, CDR2 FVKESK. This CDR3 is CASSQGRGQPQHF. In nucleotides, the CDR3 is TGTGCCAGCAGCCAAGGGCGAGGTCAGCCCCAGCATTTT.

The chain recombines TRBV28 with TRBJ1-2; possibly TRBD1 for D (6 bases). The germline CDR1 and CDR2 sequences are MDHEN and SYDVKM. Trimming cost V 4 bases and J 5 bases, with 14 bases left between them. The CDR3 totals 14 residues. DNA for the CDR3: TGTGCCAGCAGTTGGAGAGGGGGGGTGTATGGCTACACCTTC. It is translated as CASSWRGGVYGYTF.

This chain uses TRBV2 with TRBJ1-2; D call uncertain. V was pared by 3 bases and J by 0 bases, with 23 bases between. There are 19 residues in the CDR3. Germline loops: CDR1 SNHLY, CDR2 FYNNEI. The CDR3 DNA sequence: TGTGCCAGCAGTGACGGGAGCAACCGAGAGTCCCTTTCTAACTATGGCTACACCTTC. This encodes CASSDGSNRESLSNYGYTF.

The J gene is TRBJ2-7, the V gene TRBV2; D unresolved. The CDR3 extends over 13 amino acids. With 8 bases removed from V and 1 base from J, the gap between germline ends came to 12 bases. Germline loops: CDR1 SNHLY, CDR2 FYNNEI. The CDR3 DNA sequence: TGTGCCAGCCTAACCGACTGGTCCTACGAGCAGTACTTC. Amino acid sequence: CASLTDWSYEQYF.